This entry concerns a single TCR beta chain. What it recognizes is unknown. This record comes from a study of CXCR3-negative and CXCR3-positive naive CD8 T cells. Study observations and caveats: More hydrophobic TRB CDR3s were found in CXCR3-positive naive cells than in CXCR3-negative naive cells.

The study made its TRB cDNA libraries by 5' RACE, adding UMI labels. From the 5' RACE reads, TCRdb lists one entry per CDR3 protein and no DNA. The listing records around 130,000 distinct CDR3 sequences. The germline gives CDR1 SQVTM, CDR2 ANQGSEA. The CDR3 is 14 residues long. The receptor comes from a human donor in good health. Some clones in this sample may be carry-over from other donors' samples. The specimen sequenced was naive CXCR3+ CD8+ T cells from blood. The subset was: CD45RO-CCR7+CD27+CD95- naive CD8+ T cells expressing CXCR3 (TNR3+). This chain uses TRBV29-1 with TRBJ1-5; TCRdb designates TRBD1, a call that cannot be tested without DNA. The CDR3: CSVSDQQGNQPQHF.